A single sample gave rise to the 9 T cell receptor beta chains below, sequenced in a study of beta chain features in type 1 diabetes. Study-wide results and limits: Within each of all four CD4+ subsets, Type 1 diabetes patients had TCRB CDR3s that were moderately but significantly shorter.

No antigen is known for these receptors. Investigators reverse transcribed all isolated RNA, so they sequenced expressed TCRB transcripts. Only in-frame clones appear in the TCRdb table, and some are missing; sequencing was by immunoSEQ multiplex PCR. This repertoire shows some 350,000 clones, 9.5% to 10% found once; its top ten account for approximately 0.55%. Sequencing was done on a sample of central memory CD4+ T cells from blood. The receptors stem from a man aged 30 to 39 with type 1 diabetes.

This chain joins TRBV5-4 and TRBJ1-3; 9 bases are shared with TRBD1. The CDR3 runs to 19 residues. Germline-derived CDR1 and CDR2 are SGHNT and YYREEE (reference sequence). With V trimmed by 0 bases and J by 2 bases, 12 bases remained unmatched. Here the CDR3 DNA reads TGTGCCAGCAGCTTGGCCGGGACAGGGCATCAACGGGCTGGAAACACCATATATTTT. This encodes CASSLAGTGHQRAGNTIYF. The variable domain in full, with the rest retrieved from reference TRBV5-4 and TRBJ1-3, is ETGVTQSPTHLIKTRGQQVTLRCSSQSGHNTVSWYQQALGQGPQFIFQYYREEENGRGNFPPRFSGLQFPNYSSELNVNALELDDSALYLCASSLAGTGHQRAGNTIYFGEGSWLTVV.

This clone occurred many times. Germline is not matched at one junction end, which may reflect a read error. The chain employs TRBV14 and TRBJ2-1; 8 nucleotides match TRBD1. The CDR3 sequence is 14 residues long. Germline V gene sequence: CDR1 SGHDN, CDR2 FVKESK. CDR3 protein: CASSQQDWAGQEIF. The CDR3 region has the DNA TGTGCCAGCAGCCAACAAGATTGGGCGGGACAGGAAATCTTC.

On this clone: One junction end does not reproduce the germline sequence, and a read error may be involved. The chain joins TRBV10-3 to TRBJ1-2; maybe TRBD1 (6 bases). Germline V gene sequence: CDR1 ENHRY, CDR2 SYGVKD. This CDR3 is built from 14 residues. This CDR3 is CASSSPGQIYGYTF. In nucleotides, the CDR3 is TGTGCCAGCAGTTCACCCGGACAGATCTATGGCTACACCTTC.

This clone has only a few counts. The chain links TRBV7-9 to TRBJ1-2; a weak D match, TRBD1 (5 bases). Germline values: CDR1 SEHNR, CDR2 FQNEAQ (reference sequence). Trimming removed 5 bases at V and 4 bases at J, with 17 bases between. The CDR3 is 15 amino acids. The CDR3 nucleotides read TGTGCCAGCAGCCCCCTCGGAGGGGCAGGCTATGGCTACACCTTC. As protein: CASSPLGGAGYGYTF.

In nucleotides, the CDR3 is TGTGCCAGCAGCCCCCGTCTAGCGGGAGTACGGGGGGAGCTGTTTTTT. It is translated as CASSPRLAGVRGELFF. This sequence joins TRBV7-2 and TRBJ2-2; 10 bases map to TRBD2. Unmatched junction bases numbered 11, after V lost 5 bases and J lost 8 bases. CDR3 size: 16 residues. Looked up from germline, CDR1 is SGHTA and CDR2 is FQGNSA.

The chain combines TRBV7-6 with TRBJ2-7; D might be TRBD2 (5 bases). Germline lookup yields CDR1 SGHVS and CDR2 FNYEAQ. V dropped 1 base and J dropped 7 bases, with 14 bases sitting between them. The CDR3 is 14 amino acids. CDR3 sequence (DNA): TGTGCCAGCAGCTTAGGGGCTAGCTTGGGGGAGCAGTACTTC. The encoded protein is CASSLGASLGEQYF.

V usage is TRBV5-4 and J usage is TRBJ2-5; 7 bases align to TRBD1. CDR1 is SGHNT and CDR2 is YYREEE in the germline V gene (reference sequence). The CDR3 has 15 amino acids. The ends lost 4 bases at V and 0 bases at J; junction bases unmatched: 6. This CDR3 is CASSLSGTDQETQYF. The CDR3 coding sequence is TGTGCCAGCAGCCTGTCAGGGACAGACCAAGAGACCCAGTACTTC.

The table lists this clone with a few counts. This chain's CDR3 is CASSLEGQIIADTQYF. The CDR3 DNA follows: TGCGCCAGCAGCTTGGAGGGACAGATTATAGCGGATACGCAGTATTTT. The chain links TRBV5-1 to TRBJ2-3; TRBD1 agrees at 7 bases. The CDR3 covers 16 residues. The ends lost 0 bases at V and 6 bases at J; junction bases unmatched: 10. CDR1 is SGHRS, CDR2 YFSETQ, per germline.

The sample holds a few counts of this clone. The gene calls are TRBV29-1 and TRBJ2-3; the match to TRBD1 covers 11 bases. Germline CDR1 SQVTM, CDR2 ANQGSEA. The trim removed 7 bases at V and 4 bases at J, leaving 7 bases unmatched. CDR3 size: 14 residues. The CDR3 DNA sequence: TGCAGCGCGTTGGGACAGGGGGGCGCAGATACGCAGTATTTT. Encoded protein: CSALGQGGADTQYF.